A single sample is the source of the 21 T cell receptor beta chains below, sequenced in a study of vaccination effects on CD4 cells after COVID-19. Pools of viral peptides were used by the ViraFEST assay to expand antigen-specific CD4+ T cells ahead of sequencing. Culturing for 9 to 10 days preceded CD4+ T cell isolation. As their vaccination, participants received two doses of either BNT162b2 or mRNA-1273. Their antigen targets remain unknown. Sequencing was performed with immunoSEQ multiplex PCR; in TCRdb, only in-frame clones are kept and a portion is missing. The sample holds about 46,000 clones, under 85% seen once. This specimen consisted of CD4+ T cells from PBMCs cultured with HCoV-OC43 spike peptides, obtained after COVID-19 vaccination. Specified subset: HCoV-OC43 spike overlapping peptide pool stimulation. Source of these receptors: a human donor who received a COVID-19 vaccine.

This clone was observed a handful of times. Other DNA sequences in this sample translate to the same CDR3. The V gene is TRBV29-1, the J gene TRBJ1-2, with TRBD1 matching over 9 bases. The CDR3 is 11 residues long. The V segment lost 6 bases and the J segment 7 bases; nucleotides outside the gene matches: 3. Germline V CDR1 and CDR2: SQVTM, ANQGSEA. CDR3 coding DNA: TGCAGCGTAGGGGGACAGGGTGGCTACACCTTC. Translating gives CSVGGQGGYTF.

Concerning this clone itself: Other DNA sequences of this sample code for an identical CDR3. J is TRBJ1-3 and V is TRBV10-3; possible D gene TRBD1, 5 bases. Trimming pared 3 bases from V and 2 bases from J, leaving 8 bases between. Germline CDR1 and CDR2: ENHRY and SYGVKD. The CDR3 length is 14 residues. CDR3 nucleotide sequence: TGTGCCATCAGTGATACGGGGGCTGGAAACACCATATATTTT. Encoded protein: CAISDTGAGNTIYF.

The chain employs TRBV13 and TRBJ1-4, with D possibly being TRBD1 (5 bases). The CDR3 sequence is 15 residues long. The V and J ends lost 5 bases and 3 bases respectively, with 13 bases between them. Germline CDR1 is PRHDT and CDR2 is FYEKMQ (reference sequence). The DNA for the CDR3 is TGTGCCAGCAGCACCCGGGGCGGAGCTAATGAAAAACTGTTTTTT. Translating it yields CASSTRGGANEKLFF.

V gene TRBV2 combines with J gene TRBJ1-4, with D unresolved. The CDR3 spans 16 residues. Germline assignment: CDR1 SNHLY and CDR2 FYNNEI. V shed 6 bases and J shed 4 bases, with 18 bases lying between them. For the CDR3, the DNA is TGTGCCAGCAGCCCCCCTGGCAGCCGTTATAATGAAAAACTGTTTTTT. This encodes CASSPPGSRYNEKLFF.

The chain couples TRBV27 to TRBJ1-5; D unclear. V was trimmed by 5 bases and J by 4 bases, leaving 12 bases between them. The CDR3 is 14 amino acids. Per germline, CDR1 MNHEY and CDR2 SMNVEV (reference sequence). The CDR3 coding sequence is TGTGCCAGCAGTCAACTACTGGGGAATCAGCCCCAGCATTTT. It codes for CASSQLLGNQPQHF.

This rearrangement joins TRBV19 to TRBJ1-2, with D tentatively TRBD1 (5 bases). The CDR3 covers 16 residues. The V end lost 1 base, the J end lost 2 bases, and 14 bases lay between the germline ends. The germline CDR1 and CDR2 sequences are LNHDA and SQIVND (reference sequence). In DNA form, the CDR3 reads TGTGCCAGTAGTATAGTTGGTGGAGGGGTCAACTATGGCTACACCTTC. Its protein product is CASSIVGGGVNYGYTF.

The rearrangement links TRBV5-1 to TRBJ1-5, with D perhaps TRBD1 (6 bases). Germline V gene lookup returns CDR1 SGHRS and CDR2 YFSETQ. With 0 bases removed from V and 2 bases from J, the gap between germline ends came to 12 bases. CDR3 size: 16 residues. The CDR3 protein is CASSLGAGDGNQPQHF. The CDR3 DNA is TGCGCCAGCAGCTTGGGTGCAGGGGATGGCAATCAGCCCCAGCATTTT.

CDR3 residues: CASSVVGTSGTDTQYF. The CDR3 DNA is TGTGCCAGCAGCGTAGTGGGGACTAGCGGCACAGATACGCAGTATTTT. The chain links TRBV9 to TRBJ2-3; 10 nucleotides agree with TRBD2. This CDR3 is 16 amino acids long. The V gene's germline CDR1 is SGDLS and CDR2 YYNGEE. The junction had 2 bases not matched to a gene; V was cut back by 0 bases and J by 1 base.

The chain employs TRBV15 and TRBJ1-1; D is undetermined. Germline V gene sequence: CDR1 LNHNV, CDR2 YYDKDF (reference sequence). This CDR3 region has 15 residues. Trimming shortened V by 0 bases and J by 0 bases, and 8 bases separated the two germline ends. The CDR3: CATSRDRRLNTEAFF. CDR3 coding DNA: TGTGCCACCAGCAGAGATCGCAGGCTGAACACTGAAGCTTTCTTT.

This clone was counted a few times. The chain is built from TRBV5-1 and TRBJ1-1; D remains unclear. Germline V CDR1 and CDR2: SGHRS, YFSETQ. Between the trimmed V and J ends, which lost 0 bases and 5 bases, there was a span of 8 bases. The CDR3 length is 13 residues. CDR3 region: CASSLADFTEAFF. The CDR3 DNA reads TGCGCCAGCAGCTTGGCTGATTTTACTGAAGCTTTCTTT.

The chain uses TRBV28 and TRBJ1-2; no reliable D call. Per germline, CDR1 MDHEN and CDR2 SYDVKM. The ends were cut back, 5 bases at V and 1 base at J, with 11 bases in the middle. The CDR3 is 14 residues long. The CDR3 sequence: CASSTTPDNYGYTF. CDR3 nucleotides: TGTGCCAGCAGTACCACCCCGGATAACTATGGCTACACCTTC.

This sequence joins TRBV4-1 and TRBJ1-4; TRBD1 is a possible D gene (6 bases). V lost 5 bases, J lost 7 bases, and 20 bases lay in between. Germline V gene data show CDR1 as MGHRA and CDR2 as YSYEKL. The CDR3 consists of 16 residues. The CDR3 DNA reads TGCGCCAGCAGCGCGGGGGGGGGCGCAGGGACTGAAAAACTGTTTTTT. This translates into CASSAGGGAGTEKLFF.

The chain recombines TRBV24-1 with TRBJ1-1; 7 nucleotides match TRBD1. Losses at the gene ends were 4 bases for V and 13 bases for J; bases not matched to a gene: 11. CDR1 and CDR2 (germline): KGHDR, SFDVKD. The CDR3 runs 13 residues. The CDR3 spells CATSDPLQGSFFF. The DNA for the CDR3 is TGTGCCACCAGTGACCCTCTACAGGGGTCCTTTTTCTTT.

This rearrangement joins TRBV28 to TRBJ1-5; 8 nucleotides line up with TRBD1. The germline V gene encodes CDR1 MDHEN and CDR2 SYDVKM. The V and J ends lost 5 bases and 5 bases, in that order; junction bases with no gene match: 11. This CDR3 contains 16 residues. CDR3 bases: TGTGCCAGCAGTCCCTACGGGACAGGATCCTATCAGCCCCAGCATTTT. Translated, it gives CASSPYGTGSYQPQHF.

The J gene is TRBJ1-4, the V gene TRBV4-1, with D possibly being TRBD1 (5 bases). The germline V gene has CDR1 MGHRA and CDR2 YSYEKL. This CDR3 has 19 residues. The V end lost 4 bases, the J end lost 8 bases, and 29 bases lay between the germline ends. The DNA for the CDR3 is TGCGCCAGCAGCCCCTTAGGTTTGGAGCAGGGAGGAAGTAGGGAAAAACTGTTTTTT. This gives the protein CASSPLGLEQGGSREKLFF.

This clone has a handful of counts. V is TRBV2 and J is TRBJ2-7; weak D call: TRBD1 (6 bases). V lost 5 bases and J lost 0, with 14 bases in between. Germline V gene data show CDR1 as SNHLY and CDR2 as FYNNEI. This CDR3 spans 15 amino acids. CDR3: CASSPTGRSSYEQYF. Here the CDR3 DNA reads TGTGCCAGCAGTCCCACAGGGCGAAGCTCCTACGAGCAGTACTTC. Combining the CDR3 with reference TRBV2 and TRBJ2-7 gives the whole variable domain EPEVTQTPSHQVTQMGQEVILRCVPISNHLYFYWYRQILGQKVEFLVSFYNNEISEKSEIFDDQFSVERPDGSNFTLKIRSTKLEDSAMYFCASSPTGRSSYEQYFGPGTRLTVT.

V gene TRBV5-1 combines with J gene TRBJ2-7; 8 bases map to TRBD1. Germline V gives CDR1 SGHRS, CDR2 YFSETQ. V shed 1 base and J 1 base; nucleotides not matched to a gene: 4. CDR3 length: 15 amino acids. CDR3 protein: CASSLSWTGSYEQYF. The CDR3 DNA reads TGCGCCAGCAGCTTGTCATGGACAGGGTCCTACGAGCAGTACTTC.

This clone appeared a few times. This sequence joins TRBV10-1 and TRBJ1-1; 7 bases match TRBD1. The CDR3 runs to 14 residues. CDR1 and CDR2 from the germline V gene are WNHNN and SYGVQD (reference sequence). Unmatched junction bases numbered 9, after V lost 6 bases and J lost 5 bases. The DNA for the CDR3 is TGCGCCAGCAGACCGACAGGGAAAAGGACTGAAGCTTTCTTT. Residues: CASRPTGKRTEAFF.

The chain recombines TRBV2 with TRBJ1-3; a possible D gene is TRBD1 (6 bases). The germline gives CDR1 SNHLY, CDR2 FYNNEI. V shed 7 bases and J shed 0 bases, with 16 bases lying between them. The CDR3 has 16 residues. CDR3 loop: CASTRDRHFSGNTIYF. The CDR3 DNA reads as TGTGCCAGCACTCGAGACAGGCATTTCTCTGGAAACACCATATATTTT.

This rearrangement joins TRBV19 to TRBJ2-7; D remains ambiguous. This CDR3 has 14 residues. The V end lost 4 bases, the J end lost 3 bases, and 13 bases lay between the germline ends. Germline V gene sequence: CDR1 LNHDA, CDR2 SQIVND (reference sequence). CDR3 protein: CASSRGPSNYEQYF. CDR3 DNA: TGTGCCAGTAGTAGAGGACCATCGAACTACGAGCAGTACTTC.

The chain employs TRBV12-3 or TRBV12-4 and TRBJ2-2; D is uncertain. Trimming removed 6 bases at V and 6 bases at J, with 8 bases between. This CDR3 has 12 residues. The CDR3, as DNA: TGTGCCAGCAGGGTAAGGGCCGGGGAGCTGTTTTTT. Translated: CASRVRAGELFF.